These 13 T cell receptor beta chains came from one sample sequenced in a study of cytomegalovirus exposure and HLA in healthy donors. Some clones are missing from TCRdb's copy, which holds only in-frame ones; the method was immunoSEQ multiplex PCR. Among approximately 190,000 clones listed, 70% to 85% were seen once. Sequencing input: PBMCs. The receptors were sampled from a woman in her 30s in good health and CMV-seropositive.

The chain employs TRBV4-2 and TRBJ2-1, with 7 bases identical to TRBD2. The V gene end was trimmed by 0 bases and the J gene end by 7 bases; junction bases not matched to a gene: 9. This CDR3 comprises 16 residues. Germline values: CDR1 LGHNA, CDR2 YNFKEQ. Here the CDR3 reads CASSQERTRMMNEQFF. The CDR3 bases are TGTGCCAGCAGCCAAGAGAGGACTAGAATGATGAATGAGCAGTTCTTC.

This clone was recorded a few times. CDR3: CASSNQLAGGLDEQFF. The CDR3 DNA is TGTGCCAGCAGCAACCAACTAGCGGGAGGACTCGATGAGCAGTTCTTC. The V gene is TRBV7-3, the J gene TRBJ2-1, with 12 bases that match TRBD2. In germline, CDR1 is SGHTA, CDR2 FQGTGA. V lost 5 bases and J lost 8; bases outside the gene matches: 10. The CDR3 sequence is 16 residues long.

This clone was counted once. The chain is built from TRBV29-1 and TRBJ1-2; perhaps TRBD1 as D (6 bases). The CDR3 is 12 amino acids. Trimming pared 6 bases from V and 8 bases from J, leaving 16 bases between. The germline V gene has CDR1 SQVTM and CDR2 ANQGSEA. In DNA form, the CDR3 reads TGCAGCGTGCCAACGGGGGGGCAGGGCTACACCTTC. Its protein product is CSVPTGGQGYTF. The variable domain in full, completed from reference TRBV29-1 and TRBJ1-2, reads SAVISQKPSRDICQRGTSLTIQCQVDSQVTMMFWYRQQPGQSLTLIATANQGSEATYESGFVIDKFPISRPNLTFSTLTVSNMSPEDSSIYLCSVPTGGQGYTFGSGTRLTVV.

The CDR3 loop is CAWSVGVGPEAFF. CDR3 DNA sequence: TGTGCCTGGAGTGTAGGGGTTGGTCCTGAAGCTTTCTTT. The rearrangement uses TRBV30 and TRBJ1-1, with D perhaps matching TRBD1 (5 bases). The CDR3 is made up of 13 amino acids. Germline CDR1 and CDR2: GTSNPN and SVGIG (reference sequence). V lost 0 bases and J lost 6, with 11 bases in between.

The chain links TRBV5-1 to TRBJ2-1; D is possibly TRBD2 (6 bases). Germline V gene data show CDR1 as SGHRS and CDR2 as YFSETQ. Trimming pared 1 base from V and 3 bases from J, leaving 14 bases between. The CDR3 loop spans 16 amino acids. Here the CDR3 reads CASSLHGGGDYNEQFF. In DNA, the CDR3 is TGCGCCAGCAGCTTGCACGGCGGCGGGGACTACAATGAGCAGTTCTTC. The full variable domain, rest sourced from reference TRBV5-1 and TRBJ2-1, is KAGVTQTPRYLIKTRGQQVTLSCSPISGHRSVSWYQQTPGQGLQFLFEYFSETQRNKGNFPGRFSGRQFSNSRSEMNVSTLELGDSALYLCASSLHGGGDYNEQFFGPGTRLTVL.

The rearrangement uses TRBV4-1 and TRBJ2-5; 7 bases match TRBD2. The CDR3 is 13 amino acids. Germline CDR1 and CDR2: MGHRA and YSYEKL. Unmatched junction bases numbered 8, after V lost 0 bases and J lost 13 bases. CDR3 protein: CASSQDTAGSPYF. The CDR3 nucleotides read TGCGCCAGCAGCCAAGATACAGCGGGGTCCCCGTACTTC.

V gene TRBV6-4 combines with J gene TRBJ1-4; D is ambiguous. Germline assignment: CDR1 MRHNA and CDR2 SNTAGT. The CDR3 is 13 amino acids. V gave up 2 bases and J gave up 4 bases, with 5 bases separating them. CDR3 coding DNA: TGTGCCAGCAGTGACGGAGATAATGAAAAACTGTTTTTT. This encodes CASSDGDNEKLFF.

This chain joins TRBV27 and TRBJ2-1; 11 bases agree with TRBD1. CDR1 and CDR2 (germline): MNHEY, SMNVEV (reference sequence). The junction had 13 bases not matched to a gene; V was cut back by 5 bases and J by 4 bases. The CDR3 extends over 18 amino acids. The CDR3 DNA reads as TGTGCCAGCAGTCGTAACCCGTTAGGACAGGGGGCTTACAATGAGCAGTTCTTC. Its translation: CASSRNPLGQGAYNEQFF.

The chain recombines TRBV2 with TRBJ2-5, with 7 bases lining up with TRBD1. Germline V gene data show CDR1 as SNHLY and CDR2 as FYNNEI. This CDR3 has 15 residues. With V trimmed by 6 bases and J by 5 bases, 12 bases remained unmatched. The CDR3 sequence: CASRARGGAGETQYF. In nucleotides, the CDR3 is TGTGCCAGCAGAGCCCGAGGGGGCGCAGGCGAGACCCAGTACTTC.

This clone was detected a few times. J is TRBJ1-3 and V is TRBV6-1; D possibly corresponds to TRBD1 (6 bases). V was shortened by 4 bases and J by 3 bases, with 10 bases between the two germline ends. The CDR3 loop spans 14 amino acids. Germline-derived CDR1 and CDR2 are MNHNS and SASEGT. In DNA, the CDR3 is TGTGCCAGCAGTGCGGTACAGGGTGGAAACACCATATATTTT. Protein sequence: CASSAVQGGNTIYF.

The V gene is TRBV19, the J gene TRBJ2-7; D not resolved. The germline CDR1 and CDR2 sequences are LNHDA and SQIVND (reference sequence). The CDR3 is 15 amino acids. Trimming pared 3 bases from V and 3 bases from J, leaving 15 bases between. In nucleotides, the CDR3 is TGTGCCAGTAGTATCTCGGGTTACAACCGCTACGAGCAGTACTTC. Translating gives CASSISGYNRYEQYF.

The chain joins TRBV10-3 to TRBJ2-7; D is ambiguous. CDR1 is ENHRY and CDR2 is SYGVKD in the germline V gene. V shed 7 bases and J shed 4 bases, with 17 bases lying between them. This CDR3 comprises 14 residues. CDR3 amino acids: CAITDFQYHYEQYF. The CDR3 DNA reads as TGTGCCATCACCGACTTCCAGTACCATTACGAGCAGTACTTC.

This clone was observed a few times. The V and J genes are TRBV19 and TRBJ1-2; D not resolved. The CDR3 is 16 amino acids. Per germline, CDR1 LNHDA and CDR2 SQIVND (reference sequence). The V and J ends lost 0 bases and 4 bases respectively, with 15 bases between them. The CDR3, as DNA: TGTGCCAGTAGTATAGATAGCGAACGGCTCATCTATGGCTACACCTTC. This gives the protein CASSIDSERLIYGYTF.